These 7 T cell receptor beta chains were all obtained from the same sample, sequenced in a study of shared clonotypes between healthy human individuals. The data were produced by immunoSEQ multiplex PCR, yet TCRdb's version contains in-frame clones alone and is incomplete. The data contain millions of clones, approximately 95% of them singletons. The material sequenced was naive CD4+ T cells sorted from blood. The subset here: CD45RA+ positively selected. These receptors were taken from a man aged 18 to 35 in good health.

Turning to this clone: Other DNA sequences in this specimen translate into the identical CDR3. The chain is built from TRBV5-1 and TRBJ2-3; D is possibly TRBD2 (6 bases). The V end was cut by 2 bases, the J end by 5 bases, with 15 bases between. The CDR3 has 15 amino acids. Germline CDR1 SGHRS, CDR2 YFSETQ. The CDR3 loop reads CASSLAGTRGDTQYF. DNA for the CDR3: TGCGCCAGCAGCTTAGCGGGTACTAGGGGAGATACGCAGTATTTT.

The rearrangement uses TRBV6-1 and TRBJ2-7, with D possibly TRBD1 on 6 matching bases. Germline CDR1 reads MNHNS; CDR2 reads SASEGT. V was pared by 10 bases and J by 0 bases, with 19 bases between. The CDR3 is 15 residues long. Here the CDR3 reads CATVRQAPSSYEQYF. CDR3 DNA sequence: TGTGCCACGGTTAGACAGGCGCCGAGCTCCTACGAGCAGTACTTC.

The chain has TRBV19 and TRBJ2-2; D tentatively reads TRBD1 or TRBD2 (5 bases each). Germline-derived CDR1 and CDR2 are LNHDA and SQIVND (reference sequence). Trimming took 0 bases from V and 8 from J, leaving 10 bases between them. This CDR3 contains 14 residues. CDR3 residues: CASSIEQEVGELFF. The CDR3 DNA is TGTGCCAGTAGTATAGAACAGGAGGTAGGGGAGCTGTTTTTT. Variable domain in full (rest from reference TRBV19 and TRBJ2-2): DGGITQSPKYLFRKEGQNVTLSCEQNLNHDAMYWYRQDPGQGLRLIYYSQIVNDFQKGDIAEGYSVSREKKESFPLTVTSAQKNPTAFYLCASSIEQEVGELFFGEGSRLTVL.

V and J are TRBV4-1 and TRBJ2-5; D possibly corresponds to TRBD2 (5 bases). CDR3 size: 11 residues. Germline CDR1 and CDR2: MGHRA and YSYEKL. With 4 bases removed from V and 9 bases from J, the gap between germline ends came to 9 bases. CDR3 sequence (DNA): TGCGCCAGCAGCCCCGAGGGTCCCCAGTACTTC. This encodes CASSPEGPQYF.

The V gene is TRBV6-1, the J gene TRBJ1-3; the D is unclear. Germline CDR1 is MNHNS and CDR2 is SASEGT. V gave up 5 bases and J gave up 3 bases, with 5 bases separating them. The CDR3 totals 12 residues. This chain's CDR3 is CASSPFGNTIYF. CDR3 bases: TGTGCCAGCAGTCCATTTGGAAACACCATATATTTT.

The chain couples TRBV28 to TRBJ2-3; D is tentatively TRBD1 or TRBD2 (7 bases each). CDR1 and CDR2 (germline): MDHEN, SYDVKM. CDR3 length: 16 amino acids. Trimming removed 0 bases at V and 5 bases at J, with 15 bases between. CDR3 residues: CASSLWGTGEGDTQYF. The CDR3 DNA is TGTGCCAGCAGTTTATGGGGTACAGGGGAGGGAGATACGCAGTATTTT.

The chain's CDR3 is CASSLGLAGQNTGELFF. CDR3 nucleotides: TGTGCCAGCAGCCTGGGACTAGCGGGCCAGAACACCGGGGAGCTGTTTTTT. The chain couples TRBV7-9 to TRBJ2-2, with 12 positions matching TRBD2. Unmatched junction bases numbered 5, after V lost 5 bases and J lost 1 base. CDR1 is SEHNR and CDR2 is FQNEAQ in the germline V gene (reference sequence). The CDR3 is 17 residues long.